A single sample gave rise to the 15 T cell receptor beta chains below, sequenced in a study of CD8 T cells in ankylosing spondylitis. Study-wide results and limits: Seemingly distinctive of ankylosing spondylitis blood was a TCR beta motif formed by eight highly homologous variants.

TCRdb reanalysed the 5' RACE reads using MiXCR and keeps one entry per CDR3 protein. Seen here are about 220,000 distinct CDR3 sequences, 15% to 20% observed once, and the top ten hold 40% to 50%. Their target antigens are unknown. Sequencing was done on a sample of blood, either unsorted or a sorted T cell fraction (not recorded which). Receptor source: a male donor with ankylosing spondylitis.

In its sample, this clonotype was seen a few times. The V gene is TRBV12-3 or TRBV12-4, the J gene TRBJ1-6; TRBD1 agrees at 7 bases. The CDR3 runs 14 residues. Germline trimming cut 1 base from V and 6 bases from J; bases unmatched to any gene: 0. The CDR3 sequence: CASSLGDSNSPLHF. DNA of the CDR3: TGTGCCAGCAGTTTAGGGGACAGTAATTCACCCCTCCACTTT.

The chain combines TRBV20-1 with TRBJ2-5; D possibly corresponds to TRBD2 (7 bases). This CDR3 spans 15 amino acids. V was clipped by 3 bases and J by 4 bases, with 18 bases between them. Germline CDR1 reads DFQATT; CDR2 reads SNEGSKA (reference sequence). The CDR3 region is CSASDGGPMLETQYF. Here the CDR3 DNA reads TGCAGTGCTAGTGACGGGGGGCCGATGTTAGAGACCCAGTACTTC.

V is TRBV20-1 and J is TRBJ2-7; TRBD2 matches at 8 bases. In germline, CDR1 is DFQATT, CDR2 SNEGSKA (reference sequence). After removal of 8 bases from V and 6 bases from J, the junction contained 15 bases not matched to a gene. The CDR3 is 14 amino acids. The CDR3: CSPYAGLGLGEQYF. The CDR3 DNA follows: TGCAGTCCCTACGCGGGACTAGGCTTGGGCGAGCAGTACTTC.

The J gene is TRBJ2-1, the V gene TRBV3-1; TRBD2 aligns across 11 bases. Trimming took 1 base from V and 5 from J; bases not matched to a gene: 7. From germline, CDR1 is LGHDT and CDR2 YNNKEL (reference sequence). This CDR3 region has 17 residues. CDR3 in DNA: TGTGCCAGCAGCCAAGTCCGGGCACTAGCGGGGGACAATGAGCAGTTCTTC. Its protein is CASSQVRALAGDNEQFF.

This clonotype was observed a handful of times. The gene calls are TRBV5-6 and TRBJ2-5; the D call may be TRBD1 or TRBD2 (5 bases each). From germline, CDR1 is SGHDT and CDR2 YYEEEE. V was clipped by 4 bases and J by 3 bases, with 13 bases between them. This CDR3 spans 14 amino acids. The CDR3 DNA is TGTGCCAGCAGCGCCGGGACCCCCAAAGAGACCCAGTACTTC. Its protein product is CASSAGTPKETQYF.

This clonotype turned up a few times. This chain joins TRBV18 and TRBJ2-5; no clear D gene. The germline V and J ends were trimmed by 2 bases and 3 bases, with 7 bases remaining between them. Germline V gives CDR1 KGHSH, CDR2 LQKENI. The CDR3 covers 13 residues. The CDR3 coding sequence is TGTGCCAGCTCACCATGGTCGGAAGAGACCCAGTACTTC. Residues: CASSPWSEETQYF.

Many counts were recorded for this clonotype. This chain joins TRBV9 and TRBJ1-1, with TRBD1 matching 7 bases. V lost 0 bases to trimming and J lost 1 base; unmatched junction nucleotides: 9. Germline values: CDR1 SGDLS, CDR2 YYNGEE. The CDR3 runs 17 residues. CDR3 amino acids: CASSVVQGLNQNTEAFF. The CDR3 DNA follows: TGTGCCAGCAGCGTAGTACAGGGGCTGAACCAGAACACTGAAGCTTTCTTT. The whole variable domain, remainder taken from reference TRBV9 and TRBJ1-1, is DSGVTQTPKHLITATGQRVTLRCSPRSGDLSVYWYQQSLDQGLQFLIQYYNGEERAKGNILERFSAQQFPDLHSELNLSSLELGDSALYFCASSVVQGLNQNTEAFFGQGTRLTVV.

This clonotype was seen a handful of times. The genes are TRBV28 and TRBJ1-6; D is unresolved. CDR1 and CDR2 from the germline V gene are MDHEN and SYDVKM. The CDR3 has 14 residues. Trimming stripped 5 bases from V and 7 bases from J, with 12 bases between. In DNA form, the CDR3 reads TGTGCCAGCAGTCCCAGGTTGGGGAATTCACCCCTCCACTTT. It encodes CASSPRLGNSPLHF. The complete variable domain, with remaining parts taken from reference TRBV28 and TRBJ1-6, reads DVKVTQSSRYLVKRTGEKVFLECVQDMDHENMFWYRQDPGLGLRLIYFSYDVKMKEKGDIPEGYSVSREKKERFSLILESASTNQTSMYLCASSPRLGNSPLHFGNGTRLTVT.

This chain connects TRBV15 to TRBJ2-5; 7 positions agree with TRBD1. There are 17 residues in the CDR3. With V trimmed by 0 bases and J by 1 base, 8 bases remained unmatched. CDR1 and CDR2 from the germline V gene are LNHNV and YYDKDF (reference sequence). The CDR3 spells CATSRDGGDRAQETQYF. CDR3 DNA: TGTGCCACCAGCAGAGATGGGGGCGACAGGGCCCAAGAGACCCAGTACTTC. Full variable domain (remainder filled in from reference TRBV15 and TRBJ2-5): DAMVIQNPRYQVTQFGKPVTLSCSQTLNHNVMYWYQQKSSQAPKLLFHYYDKDFNNEADTPDNFQSRRPNTSFCFLDIRSPGLGDTAMYLCATSRDGGDRAQETQYFGPGTRLLVL.

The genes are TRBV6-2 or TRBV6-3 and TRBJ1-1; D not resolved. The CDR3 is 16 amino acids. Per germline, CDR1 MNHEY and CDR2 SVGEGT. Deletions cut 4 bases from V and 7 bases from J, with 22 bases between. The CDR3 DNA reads TGTGCCAGCAGTTCAATCTTCTCGGAATGGGCTGTTGAAGCTTTCTTT. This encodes CASSSIFSEWAVEAFF.

The CDR3 sequence: CASSQAGNEKLFF. CDR3 coding DNA: TGCGCCAGCAGCCAAGCAGGGAATGAAAAACTGTTTTTT. The chain joins TRBV4-3 to TRBJ1-4; possible D gene TRBD1, 5 bases. Trimming left V 1 base short and J 5 bases short, with 5 bases between. Germline V gene lookup returns CDR1 LGHNA and CDR2 YSLEER. The CDR3 sequence is 13 residues long.

The CDR3 sequence is CSAFDRGRRTDTQYF. As DNA, the CDR3 is TGCAGTGCCTTCGACAGGGGGCGACGCACAGATACGCAGTATTTT. The V gene is TRBV20-1, the J gene TRBJ2-3, with 10 bases aligning to TRBD1. The V gene's germline CDR1 is DFQATT and CDR2 SNEGSKA (reference sequence). The CDR3 is 15 amino acids. V lost 6 bases, J lost 1 base, and 7 bases stayed unmatched.

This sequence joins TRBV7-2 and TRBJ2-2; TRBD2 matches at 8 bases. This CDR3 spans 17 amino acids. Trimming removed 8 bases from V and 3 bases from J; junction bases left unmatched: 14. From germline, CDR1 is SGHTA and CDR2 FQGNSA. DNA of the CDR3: TGTGCCAGCCAAAAGGGATGGCGGGAGGCGTACACCGGGGAGCTGTTTTTT. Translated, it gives CASQKGWREAYTGELFF.

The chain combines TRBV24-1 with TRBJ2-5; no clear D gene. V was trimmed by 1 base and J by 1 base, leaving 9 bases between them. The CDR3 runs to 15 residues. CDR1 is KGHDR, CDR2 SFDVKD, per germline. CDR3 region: CATSDLIDPQETQYF. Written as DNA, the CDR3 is TGTGCCACCAGTGATTTAATAGACCCCCAAGAGACCCAGTACTTC.

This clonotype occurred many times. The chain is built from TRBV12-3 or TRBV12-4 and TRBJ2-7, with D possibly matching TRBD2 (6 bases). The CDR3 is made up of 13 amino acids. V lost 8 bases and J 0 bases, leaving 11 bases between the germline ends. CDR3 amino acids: CASAAGPSYEQYF. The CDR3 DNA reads TGTGCCAGCGCGGCGGGACCCTCCTACGAGCAGTACTTC.